The next 3 T cell receptor beta chains were all read from a single sample in a study of blood T cell repertoires in COVID-19. The table came from immunoSEQ multiplex PCR; TCRdb's copy has only in-frame clones and leaves some out. The sample has about 300,000 clones; around four fifths are singletons. Specimen: peripheral blood. The receptors were sampled from a woman aged 45-60 years with acute or convalescent COVID-19.

The chain links TRBV6-5 to TRBJ2-4; 8 nucleotides align to TRBD2. Germline-derived CDR1 and CDR2 are MNHEY and SVGAGI. CDR3 length: 15 residues. V dropped 6 bases and J dropped 0; count of bases not matched to a gene: 4. As DNA, the CDR3 is TGTGCCAGCAGCCCCGGGGGGGTAGCCAAAAACATTCAGTACTTC. Protein sequence: CASSPGGVAKNIQYF.

The rearrangement links TRBV6-5 to TRBJ2-7; possible D gene TRBD1, 5 bases. The germline CDR1 and CDR2 sequences are MNHEY and SVGAGI. This CDR3 spans 14 amino acids. V was pared by 0 bases and J by 3 bases, with 9 bases between. This CDR3 is CASSYSRQGYEQYV. The CDR3 DNA reads as TGTGCCAGCAGTTACTCGAGGCAGGGCTACGAGCAGTACGTC.

The CDR3 is CSGDTGFQQYF. The CDR3 nucleotides are TGCAGCGGAGACACAGGGTTTCAGCAGTACTTC. The chain recombines TRBV29-1 with TRBJ2-7; TRBD1 is a possible D gene (6 bases). V was cut by 7 bases and J by 8 bases, with 15 bases left in between. The V gene's germline CDR1 is SQVTM and CDR2 ANQGSEA. This CDR3 comprises 11 residues.